This T cell receptor (beta chain) emerged from a study of blood T cell repertoires in COVID-19. Germline-derived CDR1 and CDR2 are KGHSH and LQKENI. Trimming at V came to 6 bases and at J to 7 bases, leaving 13 bases not matched to a gene. The CDR3 totals 16 residues. This clone was seen just once. Only in-frame clones appear in the TCRdb table, and some are missing; sequencing was by immunoSEQ multiplex PCR. The sample lists 130,000 to 150,000 clones, around 81% occurring once. The rearrangement links TRBV18 to TRBJ2-1; 9 nucleotides agree with TRBD1. Input material: peripheral blood. The receptor was isolated from a man in his sixties with active or convalescent COVID-19. This CDR3 is CASSQRQGGLENEQFF. The CDR3 DNA sequence: TGTGCCAGCTCCCAAAGACAGGGGGGACTTGAGAATGAGCAGTTCTTC.